This T cell receptor (beta chain) comes out of a study of blood T cell repertoires in COVID-19. Whole-study context: The study drew acute and convalescent COVID-19 samples from the United States, Italy and Spain. Sources were T cells, B-cell-depleted T cells, or PBMCs; the material itself was cDNA or gDNA.

Under the authors' procedure: Reference gene primers were amplified, and this amplification served to estimate nucleated cell counts. Profiled with immunoSEQ multiplex PCR; TCRdb holds only in-frame clones, not every one. V, J and clone size are those of that table, while D and trimming were read from the DNA. Here the sample spans over 150,000 clones, over 60% being singletons. The sequencing sample was made of peripheral blood. This sequence was found in a man aged 55 to 70 with acute or convalescent COVID-19.

The CDR3 nucleotides read TGTGCCAGCAGCTCAACAGGGAGGGGGGAAAAACTGTTTTTT. This translates into CASSSTGRGEKLFF. The chain is built from TRBV27 and TRBJ1-4; weak D call: TRBD1 (6 bases). From germline, CDR1 is MNHEY and CDR2 SMNVEV (reference sequence). The CDR3 length is 14 residues. Trimming cost V 6 bases and J 8 bases, with 16 bases left between them. The full variable domain, in which reference TRBV27 and TRBJ1-4 provide the parts outside the CDR3, is EAQVTQNPRYLITVTGKKLTVTCSQNMNHEYMSWYRQDPGLGLRQIYYSMNVEVTDKGDVPEGYKVSRKEKRNFPLILESPSPNQTSLYFCASSSTGRGEKLFFGSGTQLSVL.